This section outlines one T cell receptor beta chain sequence together with its context. Its antigen is not identified. The CDR3 runs 16 residues. V was trimmed by 4 bases and J by 4 bases, leaving 17 bases between them. Looked up from germline, CDR1 is SQVTM and CDR2 is ANQGSEA. Overall study findings and caveats: Tumor memory CD4+ T cell TCR gene usage clustered with blood and lymph node memory CD4+ cells and lymph node naive CD4+ cells.

TCRdb recomputed calls from the 5' RACE reads with MiXCR, one row per CDR3 protein. The sample lists about 34,000 distinct CDR3 sequences, about a quarter occurring once. This receptor was obtained from a female donor with breast cancer. V usage is TRBV29-1 and J usage is TRBJ2-6; tentatively, D is TRBD1 (6 bases). The sequenced sample consisted of naive CD4+ T cells sorted from a lymph node. As for subset: naive CD4+ T cells, CD4+CD45RA+CD25-. The CDR3 DNA is TGCAGCGTTGGGCGAACTCAGGGGTACGGGGCCAACGTCCTGACTTTC. It yields the protein CSVGRTQGYGANVLTF. The whole variable domain, filled in from reference TRBV29-1 and TRBJ2-6, reads SAVISQKPSRDICQRGTSLTIQCQVDSQVTMMFWYRQQPGQSLTLIATANQGSEATYESGFVIDKFPISRPNLTFSTLTVSNMSPEDSSIYLCSVGRTQGYGANVLTFGAGSRLTVL.